The next 14 T cell receptor beta chains were all read from a single sample in a study of OX40 agonist ivuxolimab in advanced cancers. Using immunoSEQ multiplex PCR, the repertoire was profiled, and TCRdb retains in-frame clones only, with some absent. The sample includes about 78,000 clones, roughly 92% of them seen just once. This sample comprised CD4+ or CD8+ T cells sorted from blood, obtained in a trial of the OX40 agonist ivuxolimab. Receptor source: an adult with an advanced solid tumor such as melanoma, head and neck, liver or kidney cancer.

The rearrangement uses TRBV2 and TRBJ2-7, with D possibly TRBD2 on 6 matching bases. Trimming removed 6 bases at V and 0 bases at J, with 21 bases between. The CDR3 extends over 17 amino acids. In germline, CDR1 is SNHLY, CDR2 FYNNEI. Written as DNA, the CDR3 is TGTGCCAGCAGGATATCTCTGGCGGGGTCTGACTCCTACGAGCAGTACTTC. Protein: CASRISLAGSDSYEQYF.

The V gene is TRBV18, the J gene TRBJ2-3; 10 positions match TRBD2. The CDR3 spans 14 residues. Germline assignment: CDR1 KGHSH and CDR2 LQKENI. The trim removed 8 bases at V and 4 bases at J, leaving 6 bases unmatched. This chain's CDR3 is CASAGTSVSDTQYF. CDR3 nucleotides: TGTGCCAGCGCCGGGACTAGCGTATCAGATACGCAGTATTTT.

The chain combines TRBV5-5 with TRBJ1-2; TRBD1 is a possible D gene (6 bases). Germline assignment: CDR1 SGHKS and CDR2 YYEKEE (reference sequence). The CDR3 contains 15 residues. Trimming removed 2 bases from V and 7 bases from J, with 18 bases in between. For the CDR3, the DNA is TGTGCCAGCAGCTTCCTATTGGGGGCCTCTATTGGCTACACCTTC. Amino acid sequence: CASSFLLGASIGYTF.

The gene calls are TRBV12-2 and TRBJ2-5; the table calls TRBD2, which could not be checked here. TRBV12-2 counts as a pseudogene. CDR3 length equals 16 residues. The CDR3 protein is CASRSGLAGLQETQYF. CDR3 DNA: TGTGCAAGTCGCTCGGGACTAGCGGGACTTCAAGAGACCCAGTACTTC.

This clone was observed once. The V call is TRBV19, the J call TRBJ1-1; a weak D match, TRBD1 (6 bases). The CDR3 sequence is 14 residues long. V lost 6 bases and J 1 base, leaving 12 bases between the germline ends. Germline lookup yields CDR1 LNHDA and CDR2 SQIVND (reference sequence). The CDR3 nucleotides are TGTGCCAGTAGCCGGACAGTTTCGAACACTGAAGCTTTCTTT. This translates into CASSRTVSNTEAFF.

The V call is TRBV4-1, the J call TRBJ1-4; the D gene is possibly TRBD1 (5 bases). Germline CDR1 MGHRA, CDR2 YSYEKL. The CDR3 totals 15 residues. V was trimmed by 1 base and J by 7 bases, leaving 13 bases between them. This chain's CDR3 is CASSQGGDRREKLFF. The CDR3 DNA is TGCGCCAGCAGCCAAGGAGGGGACCGGCGTGAAAAACTGTTTTTT.

The chain employs TRBV6-1 and TRBJ1-2; D is perhaps TRBD1 (6 bases). In germline, CDR1 is MNHNS, CDR2 SASEGT. This CDR3 comprises 13 residues. The germline V and J ends were trimmed by 8 bases and 3 bases, with 13 bases remaining between them. In nucleotides, the CDR3 is TGTGCCAGCCACAGGACAGAGGACTATGGCTACACCTTC. It is translated as CASHRTEDYGYTF.

This chain links TRBV4-1 with TRBJ1-3; unclear D gene. V lost 0 bases and J 0 bases, leaving 9 bases between the germline ends. Germline CDR1 and CDR2: MGHRA and YSYEKL. The CDR3 has 16 amino acids. The CDR3 bases are TGCGCCAGCAGCCAAGATCCAGGACTCTCTGGAAACACCATATATTTT. Its translation: CASSQDPGLSGNTIYF.

This clone has only a few counts. The chain recombines TRBV5-5 with TRBJ2-7; 8 positions match TRBD1. This CDR3 is built from 15 residues. Germline V gene lookup returns CDR1 SGHKS and CDR2 YYEKEE (reference sequence). Trimming took 3 bases from V and 4 from J; bases not matched to a gene: 9. CDR3 protein: CASSSGQGDAYEQYF. Written as DNA, the CDR3 is TGTGCCAGCAGCTCCGGACAGGGCGATGCGTACGAGCAGTACTTC.

The chain uses TRBV7-9 and TRBJ1-1; D is undetermined. V was clipped by 2 bases and J by 2 bases, with 18 bases between them. Germline V gene sequence: CDR1 SEHNR, CDR2 FQNEAQ (reference sequence). The CDR3 is made up of 17 amino acids. The chain's CDR3 is CASSLLRGSQSNTEAFF. The CDR3, as DNA: TGTGCCAGCAGCTTACTCAGAGGGTCCCAATCCAACACTGAAGCTTTCTTT.

V gene TRBV27 combines with J gene TRBJ1-2; 7 bases fit TRBD1. Trimming at V came to 2 bases and at J to 7 bases, leaving 7 bases not matched to a gene. This CDR3 contains 14 residues. Germline V CDR1 and CDR2: MNHEY, SMNVEV (reference sequence). CDR3 amino acids: CASSLERTGGGYTF. The CDR3 DNA reads TGTGCCAGCAGTTTAGAGAGGACAGGAGGTGGCTACACCTTC.

The rearrangement uses TRBV2 and TRBJ1-2; 9 nucleotides line up with TRBD1. Germline V gene sequence: CDR1 SNHLY, CDR2 FYNNEI. Trimming at V came to 3 bases and at J to 6 bases, leaving 8 bases not matched to a gene. The CDR3 totals 15 residues. The CDR3 DNA sequence: TGTGCCAGCAGTGAGGTCCGACAGGGGGAAAATGGCTACACCTTC. This sequence encodes CASSEVRQGENGYTF. Supplemented by reference TRBV2 and TRBJ1-2, the full variable domain reads EPEVTQTPSHQVTQMGQEVILRCVPISNHLYFYWYRQILGQKVEFLVSFYNNEISEKSEIFDDQFSVERPDGSNFTLKIRSTKLEDSAMYFCASSEVRQGENGYTFGSGTRLTVV.

This clone was observed a few times. The junction does not match germline at one end; this may be a read error. The J gene is TRBJ2-5, the V gene TRBV7-7; a possible D gene is TRBD1 (7 bases). The CDR3 sequence is 14 residues long. Germline V gene data show CDR1 as SSHAT and CDR2 as FNYEAQ (reference sequence). CDR3 protein: CASSLADRSGTQYF. CDR3 coding DNA: TGTGCTAGCAGCTTAGCGGACAGGTCGGGGACCCAGTACTTC.

This chain links TRBV6-5 with TRBJ1-2; 8 positions agree with TRBD1. Germline CDR1 reads MNHEY; CDR2 reads SVGAGI. This CDR3 is built from 13 residues. V was clipped by 5 bases and J by 9 bases; unmatched bases: 8. The CDR3 DNA reads TGTGCCAGCAGTGGTGGACAGGGAAGGAGCTACACCTTC. Translating gives CASSGGQGRSYTF.